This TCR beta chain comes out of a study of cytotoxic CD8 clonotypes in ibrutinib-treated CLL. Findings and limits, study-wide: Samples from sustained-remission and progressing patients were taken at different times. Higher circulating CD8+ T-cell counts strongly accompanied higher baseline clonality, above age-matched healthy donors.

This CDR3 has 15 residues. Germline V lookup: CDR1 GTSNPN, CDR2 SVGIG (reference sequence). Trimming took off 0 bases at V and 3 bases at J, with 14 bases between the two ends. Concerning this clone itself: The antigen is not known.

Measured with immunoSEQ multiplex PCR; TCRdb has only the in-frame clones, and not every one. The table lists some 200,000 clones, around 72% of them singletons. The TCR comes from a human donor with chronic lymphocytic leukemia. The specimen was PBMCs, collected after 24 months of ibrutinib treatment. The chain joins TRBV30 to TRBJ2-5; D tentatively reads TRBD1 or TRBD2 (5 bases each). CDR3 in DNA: TGTGCCTGGAGTGTACTCTGGGACGGTAAAGAGACCCAGTACTTC. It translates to CAWSVLWDGKETQYF.